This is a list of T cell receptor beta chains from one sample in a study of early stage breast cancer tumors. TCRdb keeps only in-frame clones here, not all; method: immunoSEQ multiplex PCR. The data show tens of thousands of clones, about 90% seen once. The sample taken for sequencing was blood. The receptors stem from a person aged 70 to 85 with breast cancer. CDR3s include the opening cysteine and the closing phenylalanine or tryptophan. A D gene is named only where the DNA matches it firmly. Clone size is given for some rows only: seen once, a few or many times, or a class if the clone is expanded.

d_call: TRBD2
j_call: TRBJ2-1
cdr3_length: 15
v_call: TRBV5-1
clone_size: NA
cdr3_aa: CASNWGGRSGNEQFF
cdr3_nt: TGCGCCAGCAACTGGGGCGGGAGGTCCGGCAATGAGCAGTTCTTC

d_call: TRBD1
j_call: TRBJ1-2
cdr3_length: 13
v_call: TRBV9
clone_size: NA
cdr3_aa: CASSEGQGYGYTF
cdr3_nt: TGTGCCAGCAGCGAGGGACAGGGATATGGCTACACCTTC

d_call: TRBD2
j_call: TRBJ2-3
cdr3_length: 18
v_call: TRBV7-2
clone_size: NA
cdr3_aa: CASSDDLLAGTSTDTQYF
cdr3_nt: TGTGCCAGCAGCGACGACTTACTAGCGGGGACTAGCACAGATACGCAGTATTTT

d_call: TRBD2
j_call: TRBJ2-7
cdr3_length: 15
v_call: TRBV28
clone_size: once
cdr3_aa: CASSSLAGGAYEQYF
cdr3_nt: TGTGCCAGCAGTTCCTTAGCGGGGGGGGCCTACGAGCAGTACTTC

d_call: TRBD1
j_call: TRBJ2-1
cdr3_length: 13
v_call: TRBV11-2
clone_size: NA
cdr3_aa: CASSVGQGNEQFF
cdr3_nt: TGTGCCAGCAGCGTCGGACAGGGGAATGAGCAGTTCTTC

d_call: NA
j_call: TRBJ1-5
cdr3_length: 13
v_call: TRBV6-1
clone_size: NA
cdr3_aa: CASAGGFNQPQHF
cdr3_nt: TGTGCCAGCGCCGGCGGATTCAATCAGCCCCAGCATTTT

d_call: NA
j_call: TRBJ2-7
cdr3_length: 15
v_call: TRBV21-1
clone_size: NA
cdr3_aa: CASSSGVNYTYEQYF
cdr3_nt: TGTGCCAGCAGCAGCGGAGTCAACTACACCTACGAGCAGTACTTC

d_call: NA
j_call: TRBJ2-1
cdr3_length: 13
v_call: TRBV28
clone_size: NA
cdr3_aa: CASSLGVGGEQFF
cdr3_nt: TGTGCCAGCAGTCTCGGGGTTGGAGGTGAGCAGTTCTTC

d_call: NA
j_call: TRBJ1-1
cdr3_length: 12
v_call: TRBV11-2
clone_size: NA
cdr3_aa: CASSLSWAEAFF
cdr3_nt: TGTGCCAGCAGCTTAAGTTGGGCGGAAGCTTTCTTT

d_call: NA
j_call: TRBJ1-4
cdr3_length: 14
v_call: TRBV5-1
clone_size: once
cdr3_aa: CASSLAGANEKLFF
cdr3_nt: TGCGCCAGCAGCTTAGCAGGGGCCAATGAAAAACTGTTTTTT

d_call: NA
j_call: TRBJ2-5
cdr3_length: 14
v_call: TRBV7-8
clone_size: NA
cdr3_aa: CASSLATEQETQYF
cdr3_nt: TGTGCCAGCAGCTTAGCGACAGAACAAGAGACCCAGTACTTC

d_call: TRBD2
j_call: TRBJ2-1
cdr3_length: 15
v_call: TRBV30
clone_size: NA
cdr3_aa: CAWSGGGLGYNEQFF
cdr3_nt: TGTGCCTGGAGTGGGGGAGGACTAGGGTACAATGAGCAGTTCTTC

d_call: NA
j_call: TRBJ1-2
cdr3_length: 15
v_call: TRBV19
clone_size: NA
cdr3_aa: CASSSKTGPNYGYTF
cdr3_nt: TGTGCCAGTAGTTCAAAAACAGGACCGAACTATGGCTACACCTTC

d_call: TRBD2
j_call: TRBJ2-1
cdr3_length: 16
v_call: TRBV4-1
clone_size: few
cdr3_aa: CASSQGLAEPYNEQFF
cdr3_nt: TGCGCCAGCAGCCAAGGACTAGCGGAACCTTACAATGAGCAGTTCTTC

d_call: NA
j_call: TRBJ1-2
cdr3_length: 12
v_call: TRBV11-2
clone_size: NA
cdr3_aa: CASSSQGYGYTF
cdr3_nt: TGTGCCAGCAGCTCGCAGGGCTATGGCTACACCTTC

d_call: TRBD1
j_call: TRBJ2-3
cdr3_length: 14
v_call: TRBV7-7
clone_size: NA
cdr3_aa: CASSLERGLDTQYF
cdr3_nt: TGTGCTAGCAGCTTAGAGAGGGGGCTGGATACGCAGTATTTT

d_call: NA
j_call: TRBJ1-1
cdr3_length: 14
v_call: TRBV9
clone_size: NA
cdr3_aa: CASSEEHTSTEAFF
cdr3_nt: TGTGCCAGCAGCGAGGAGCATACGAGCACTGAAGCTTTCTTT

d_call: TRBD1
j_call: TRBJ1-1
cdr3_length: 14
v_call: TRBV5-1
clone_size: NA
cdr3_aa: CASSLTGGLAEAFF
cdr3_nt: TGCGCCAGCAGCCTGACAGGGGGCCTGGCTGAAGCTTTCTTT

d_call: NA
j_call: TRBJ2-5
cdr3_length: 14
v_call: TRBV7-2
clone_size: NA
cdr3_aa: CASSLNYNRETQYF
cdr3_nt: TGTGCCAGCAGCTTGAACTATAATAGAGAGACCCAGTACTTC

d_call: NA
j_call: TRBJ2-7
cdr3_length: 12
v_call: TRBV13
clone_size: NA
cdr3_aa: CASSSEAPEQYF
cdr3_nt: TGTGCCAGCAGCTCTGAGGCCCCCGAGCAGTACTTC

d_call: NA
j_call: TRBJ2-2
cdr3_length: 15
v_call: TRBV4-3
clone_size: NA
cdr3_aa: CASSPTQGISGELFF
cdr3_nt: TGCGCCAGCAGCCCCACACAGGGCATCTCCGGGGAGCTGTTTTTT